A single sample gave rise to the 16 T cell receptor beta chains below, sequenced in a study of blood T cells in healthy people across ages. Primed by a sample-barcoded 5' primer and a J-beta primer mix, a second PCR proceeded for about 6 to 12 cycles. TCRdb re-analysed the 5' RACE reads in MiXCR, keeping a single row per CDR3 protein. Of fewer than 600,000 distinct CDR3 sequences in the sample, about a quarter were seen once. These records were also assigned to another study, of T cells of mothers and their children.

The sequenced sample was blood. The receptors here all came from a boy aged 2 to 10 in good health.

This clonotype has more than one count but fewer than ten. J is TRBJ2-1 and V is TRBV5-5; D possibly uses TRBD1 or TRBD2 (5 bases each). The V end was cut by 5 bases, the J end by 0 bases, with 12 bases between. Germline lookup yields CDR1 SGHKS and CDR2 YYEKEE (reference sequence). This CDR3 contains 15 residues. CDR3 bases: TGTGCCAGCAGGAGGGGCGATAGCTCCTACAATGAGCAGTTCTTC. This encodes CASRRGDSSYNEQFF. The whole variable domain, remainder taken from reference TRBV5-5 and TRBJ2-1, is DAGVTQSPTHLIKTRGQQVTLRCSPISGHKSVSWYQQVLGQGPQFIFQYYEKEERGRGNFPDRFSARQFPNYSSELNVNALLLGDSALYLCASRRGDSSYNEQFFGPGTRLTVL.

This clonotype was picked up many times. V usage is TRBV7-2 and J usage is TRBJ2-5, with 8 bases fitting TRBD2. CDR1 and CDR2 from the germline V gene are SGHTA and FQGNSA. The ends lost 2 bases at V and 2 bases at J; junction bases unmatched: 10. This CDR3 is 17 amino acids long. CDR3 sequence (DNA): TGTGCCAGCAGCTTATTGGGCCTAGCGGGCTCTCAAGAGACCCAGTACTTC. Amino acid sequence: CASSLLGLAGSQETQYF.

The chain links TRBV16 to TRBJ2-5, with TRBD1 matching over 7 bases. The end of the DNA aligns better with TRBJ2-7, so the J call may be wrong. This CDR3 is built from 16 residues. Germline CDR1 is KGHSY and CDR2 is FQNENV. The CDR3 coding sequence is TGTGCCAGCAGCCAACCCCTGGGACAGAAAATCCACGAGCAGTACTTC. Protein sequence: CASSQPLGQKIHEQYF.

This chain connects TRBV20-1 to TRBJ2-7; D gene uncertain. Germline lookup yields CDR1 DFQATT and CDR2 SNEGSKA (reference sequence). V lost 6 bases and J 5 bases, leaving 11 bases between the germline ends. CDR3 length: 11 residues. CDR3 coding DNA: TGCAGTGCCGACAAGGGCAACGAGCAGTACTTC. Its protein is CSADKGNEQYF.

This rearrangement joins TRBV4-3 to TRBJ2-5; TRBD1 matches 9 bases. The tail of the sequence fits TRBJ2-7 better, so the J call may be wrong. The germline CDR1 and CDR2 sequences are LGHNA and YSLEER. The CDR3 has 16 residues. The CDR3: CASSQGAGTGSYEQYF. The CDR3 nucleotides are TGCGCCAGCAGCCAAGGGGCCGGGACAGGGTCCTACGAGCAGTACTTC.

CDR3 coding DNA: TGTGCCAGCATCCTGACAGGGGTCGGGGGAAACACCATATATTTT. Translating it yields CASILTGVGGNTIYF. The rearrangement joins TRBV7-9 to TRBJ1-3; 8 nucleotides line up with TRBD1. The CDR3 is 15 residues long. V lost 7 bases to trimming and J lost 4 bases; unmatched junction nucleotides: 9. The germline V gene has CDR1 SEHNR and CDR2 FQNEAQ (reference sequence).

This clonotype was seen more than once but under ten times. CDR3 bases: TGTGCCAGCAGCTTATACGAGGGATCTGGAAACACCATATATTTT. It specifies CASSLYEGSGNTIYF. The chain combines TRBV7-9 with TRBJ1-3; D unresolved. The germline CDR1 and CDR2 sequences are SEHNR and FQNEAQ (reference sequence). This CDR3 has 15 amino acids. V was cut by 2 bases and J by 1 base, with 9 bases left in between.

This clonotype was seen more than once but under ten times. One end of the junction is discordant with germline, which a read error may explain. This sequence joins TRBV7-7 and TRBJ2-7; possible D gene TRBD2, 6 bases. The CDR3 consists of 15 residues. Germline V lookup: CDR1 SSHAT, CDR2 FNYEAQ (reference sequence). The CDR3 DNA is TGTGCTAGCAGCTTAGTAGCGGCTCCCCTCTACGAGCAGTACTTC. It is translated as CASSLVAAPLYEQYF. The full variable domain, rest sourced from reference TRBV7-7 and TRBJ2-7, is GAGVSQSPRYKVTKRGQDVTLRCDPISSHATLYWYQQALGQGPEFLTYFNYEAQPDKSGLPSDRFSAERPEGSISTLTIQRTEQRDSAMYRCASSLVAAPLYEQYFGPGTRLTVT.

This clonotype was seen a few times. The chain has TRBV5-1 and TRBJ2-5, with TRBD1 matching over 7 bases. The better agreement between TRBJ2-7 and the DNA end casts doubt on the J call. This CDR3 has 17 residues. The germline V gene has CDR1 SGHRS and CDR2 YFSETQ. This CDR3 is CASSFSIRQGDLYEQYF. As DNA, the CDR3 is TGCGCCAGCAGCTTCTCTATTAGGCAGGGGGATCTCTACGAGCAGTACTTC.

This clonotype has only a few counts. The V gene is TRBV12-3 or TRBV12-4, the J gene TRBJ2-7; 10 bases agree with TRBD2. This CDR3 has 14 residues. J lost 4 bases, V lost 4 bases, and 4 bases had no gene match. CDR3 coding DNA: TGTGCCAGCAGTTCCGGGACTAGCGCGTACGAGCAGTACTTC. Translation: CASSSGTSAYEQYF.

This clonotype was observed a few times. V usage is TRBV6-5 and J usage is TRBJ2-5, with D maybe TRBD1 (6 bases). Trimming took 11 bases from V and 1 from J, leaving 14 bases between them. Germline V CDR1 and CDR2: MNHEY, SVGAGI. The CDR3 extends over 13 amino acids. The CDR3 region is CAAKDSPQETQYF. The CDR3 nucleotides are TGTGCCGCGAAGGACAGTCCCCAAGAGACCCAGTACTTC.

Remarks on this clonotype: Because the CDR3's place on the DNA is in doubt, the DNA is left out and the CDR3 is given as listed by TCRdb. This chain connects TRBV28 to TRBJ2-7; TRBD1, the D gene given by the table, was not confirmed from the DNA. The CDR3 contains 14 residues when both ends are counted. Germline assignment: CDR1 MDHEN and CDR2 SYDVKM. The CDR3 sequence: CASSFGTGINERYF.

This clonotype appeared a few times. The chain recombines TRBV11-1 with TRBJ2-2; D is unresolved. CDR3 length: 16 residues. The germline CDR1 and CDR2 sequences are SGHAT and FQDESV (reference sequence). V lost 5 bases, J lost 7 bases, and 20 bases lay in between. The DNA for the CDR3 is TGTGCCAGCAGCCTTCCGCTACGGCGAAAGGGCGGGGAGCTGTTTTTT. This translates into CASSLPLRRKGGELFF. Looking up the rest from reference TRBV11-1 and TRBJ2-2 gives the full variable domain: EAEVAQSPRYKITEKSQAVAFWCDPISGHATLYWYRQILGQGPELLVQFQDESVVDDSQLPKDRFSAERLKGVDSTLKIQPAELGDSAMYLCASSLPLRRKGGELFFGEGSRLTVL.

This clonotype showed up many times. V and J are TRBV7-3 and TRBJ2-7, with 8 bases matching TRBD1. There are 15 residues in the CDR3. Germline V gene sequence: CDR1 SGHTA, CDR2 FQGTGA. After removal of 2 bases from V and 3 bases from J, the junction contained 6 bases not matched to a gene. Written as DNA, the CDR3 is TGTGCCAGCAGCTTAGACGGGGGACAGGACTACGAGCAGTACTTC. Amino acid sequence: CASSLDGGQDYEQYF.

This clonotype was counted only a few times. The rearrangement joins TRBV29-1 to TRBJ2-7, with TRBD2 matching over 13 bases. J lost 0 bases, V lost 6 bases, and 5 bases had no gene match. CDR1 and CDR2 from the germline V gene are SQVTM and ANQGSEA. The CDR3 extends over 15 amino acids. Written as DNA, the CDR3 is TGCAGCGTCAGGACTAGCGGGAGTCTCTCCTACGAGCAGTACTTC. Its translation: CSVRTSGSLSYEQYF.

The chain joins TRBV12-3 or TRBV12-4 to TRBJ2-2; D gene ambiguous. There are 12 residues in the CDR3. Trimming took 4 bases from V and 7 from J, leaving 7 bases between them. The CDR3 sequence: CASSSVGGELFF. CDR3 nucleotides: TGTGCCAGCAGTTCTGTTGGCGGGGAGCTGTTTTTT.